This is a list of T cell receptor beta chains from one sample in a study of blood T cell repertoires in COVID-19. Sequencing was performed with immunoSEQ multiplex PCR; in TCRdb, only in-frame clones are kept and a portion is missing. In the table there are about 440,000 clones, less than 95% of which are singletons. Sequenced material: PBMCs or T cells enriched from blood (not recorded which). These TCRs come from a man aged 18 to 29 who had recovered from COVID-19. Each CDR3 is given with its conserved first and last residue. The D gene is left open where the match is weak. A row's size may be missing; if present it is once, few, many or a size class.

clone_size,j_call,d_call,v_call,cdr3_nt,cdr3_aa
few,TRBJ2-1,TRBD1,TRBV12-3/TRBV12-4,TGTGCCAGCAGTACGGGACAGACGCAGTTCTTC,CASSTGQTQFF
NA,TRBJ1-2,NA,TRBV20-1,TGCAGTGCTAGAGGACTCCTAGGCTACACCTTC,CSARGLLGYTF
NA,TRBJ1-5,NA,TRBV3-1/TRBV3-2,TGTGCCAGCAGCCAAGCCAGGATCAATCAGCCCCAGCATTTT,CASSQARINQPQHF
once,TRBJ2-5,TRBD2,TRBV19,TGTGCCAGTAGTATTCGGGCTAGCGGGACCAGCAGGCAAGAGACCCAGTACTTC,CASSIRASGTSRQETQYF
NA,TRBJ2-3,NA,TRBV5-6,TGTGCCAGCAGCTTAGAAGGGGCCCACACAGATACGCAGTATTTT,CASSLEGAHTDTQYF
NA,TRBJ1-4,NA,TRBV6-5,TGTGCCAGCAGTACTCGCCAGCAGGGTCATGAAAAACTGTTTTTT,CASSTRQQGHEKLFF
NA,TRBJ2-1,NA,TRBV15,TGTGCCACCAGCAGAGATCGGGTCAATGAGCAGTTCTTC,CATSRDRVNEQFF
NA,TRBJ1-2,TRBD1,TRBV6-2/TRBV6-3,TGTGCCAGCAGTTCCCCGCAGGGGGCGAGGTCCTACACCTTC,CASSSPQGARSYTF
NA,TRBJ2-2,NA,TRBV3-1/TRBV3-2,TGTGCCAGCAGCCTACTAGCCGGGGAGCTGTTTTTT,CASSLLAGELFF
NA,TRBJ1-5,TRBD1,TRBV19,TGTGCCAGTAGTCCGAGGGGGCAAAGGGGCGGCAATCAGCCCCAGCATTTT,CASSPRGQRGGNQPQHF
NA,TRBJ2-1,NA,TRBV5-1,TGCGCCAGCAGCTTGGTGGGAGTAACATACAATGAGCAGTTCTTC,CASSLVGVTYNEQFF
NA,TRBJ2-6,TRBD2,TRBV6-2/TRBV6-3,TGTGCCAGCAGCCTTACCACTGGTAGCGGGAGAAGTGGGGCCAACGTCCTGACTTTC,CASSLTTGSGRSGANVLTF
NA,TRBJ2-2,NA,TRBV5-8,TGTGCCAGCAGCTTCAGGGCACCGAACACCGGGGAGCTGTTTTTT,CASSFRAPNTGELFF
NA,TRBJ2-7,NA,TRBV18,TGTGCCAGCTCACCAAGGAGGGATTCGTACGAGCAGTACTTC,CASSPRRDSYEQYF
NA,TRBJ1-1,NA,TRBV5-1,TGCGCCAGCAGCCAAGAACCGACAGGCAAATTTAACACTGAAGCTTTCTTT,CASSQEPTGKFNTEAFF
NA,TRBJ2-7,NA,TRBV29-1,TGCAGCGTTGTGGGGAGCTCCTACGAGCAGTACTTC,CSVVGSSYEQYF
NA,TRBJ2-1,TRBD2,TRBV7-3,TGTGCCAGCCGCGGTGCGGGGGAGTACAATGAGCAGTTCTTC,CASRGAGEYNEQFF
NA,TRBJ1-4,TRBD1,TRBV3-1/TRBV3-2,TGTGCCAGCAGCGGGACAGAGAATGAAAAACTGTTTTTT,CASSGTENEKLFF
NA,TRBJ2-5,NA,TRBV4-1,TGCGCCAGCAGCCAAGATGGGGGCCAGAACCAAGAGACCCAGTACTTC,CASSQDGGQNQETQYF
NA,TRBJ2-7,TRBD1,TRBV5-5,TGTGCCAGCAGCTCTCAGGGGGCTGGGTACGAGCAGTACTTC,CASSSQGAGYEQYF
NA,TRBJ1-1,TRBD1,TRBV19,TGTGCCAGTAGTGAAACAGGGGGTTTGCGGGGAGCTTTCTTT,CASSETGGLRGAFF
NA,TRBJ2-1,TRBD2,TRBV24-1,TGTGCCACCAGTGATTTGCTGGGGACTAGCGGGAGAGATGAGCAGTTCTTC,CATSDLLGTSGRDEQFF
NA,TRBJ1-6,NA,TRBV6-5,TGTGCCAGCAGCCCGACAGATACTAATTCACCCCTCCACTTT,CASSPTDTNSPLHF
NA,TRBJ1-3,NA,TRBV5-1,TGCGCCAGCAGCTTTTTGGGGACACACCAGGGCGCTGGAAACACCATATATTTT,CASSFLGTHQGAGNTIYF
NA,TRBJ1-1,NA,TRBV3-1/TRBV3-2,TGTGCCAGCAGCCAAGGCGAGGTTACTGAAGCTTTCTTT,CASSQGEVTEAFF
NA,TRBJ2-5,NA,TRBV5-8,TGTGCCAGCAGCTTGGGGACTACAGGGGATACAGAGACCCAGTACTTC,CASSLGTTGDTETQYF
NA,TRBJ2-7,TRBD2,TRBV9,TGTGCCAGCAGCGCCGGGGGGGACTACGAGCAGTACTTC,CASSAGGDYEQYF
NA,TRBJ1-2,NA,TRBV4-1,TGCGCCAGCAGTCCAGAAGCTAGTTCCTATGGCTACACCTTC,CASSPEASSYGYTF
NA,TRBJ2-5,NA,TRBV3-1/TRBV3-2,TGTGCCAGCAGCTACAGGGTTGGTAGAGAGACCCAGTACTTC,CASSYRVGRETQYF
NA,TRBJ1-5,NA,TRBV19,TGTGCCAGTAGTATAGTCGCCGGGAATCAGCCCCAGCATTTT,CASSIVAGNQPQHF
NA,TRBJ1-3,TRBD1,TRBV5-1,TGCGCCAGTCGCCGGGACAGGGGCCAAAGGACCATATATTTT,CASRRDRGQRTIYF
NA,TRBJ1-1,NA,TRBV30,TGTGCCCGATCCCGGGGGGAAAGGAACACTGAAGCTTTCTTT,CARSRGERNTEAFF
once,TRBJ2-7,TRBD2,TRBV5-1,TGCGCCAGCAGCTATAGCGGGGGCTCCTACGAGCAGTACTTC,CASSYSGGSYEQYF
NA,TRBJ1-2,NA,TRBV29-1,TGCAGCGTGAGGGAAGGCGGGAAGAACTATGGCTACACCTTC,CSVREGGKNYGYTF
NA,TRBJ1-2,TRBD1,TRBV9,TGTGCCAGCAGCGGAGGACAGGGGGGAAACTATGGCTACACCTTC,CASSGGQGGNYGYTF
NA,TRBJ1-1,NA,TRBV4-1,TGCGCCAGCAGCCAATTCGGGGAGGGCCCTGAAGCTTTCTTT,CASSQFGEGPEAFF
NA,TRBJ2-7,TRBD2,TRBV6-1,TGTGCCAGCAGTGAATGGAGCGGGACCCTCGAGCAGTACTTC,CASSEWSGTLEQYF
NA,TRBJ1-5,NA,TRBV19,TGTGCCAGTAGTAGCGGGACGGTGATCAATCAGCCCCAGCATTTT,CASSSGTVINQPQHF
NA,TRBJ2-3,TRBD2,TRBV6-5,TGTGCCAGCAGGCCGGGACTAGCGTCAGATACGCAGTATTTT,CASRPGLASDTQYF
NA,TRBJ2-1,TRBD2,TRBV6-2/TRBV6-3,TGTGCCAGCAGCCTCAGACTAGCGGGAGGTATTTGGTACGATGAGCAGTTCTTC,CASSLRLAGGIWYDEQFF
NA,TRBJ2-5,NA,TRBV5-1,TGCGCCAGCAGCCCACGGGACACCGGTCGGGTTGGGTTGGCCCAGTACTTC,CASSPRDTGRVGLAQYF
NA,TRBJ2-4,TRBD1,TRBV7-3,TGTGCCAGCAGCTTCCGGGACAGGGATCGAAAGACCAAAAACATTCAGTACTTC,CASSFRDRDRKTKNIQYF
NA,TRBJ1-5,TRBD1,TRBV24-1,TGTGCCACTGACCAGGGACAGAGCAATAGCAATCAGCCCCAGCATTTT,CATDQGQSNSNQPQHF
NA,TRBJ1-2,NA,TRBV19,TGTGCCAGTAGTATAGATACGGCAGGGACTAACTATGGCTACACCTTC,CASSIDTAGTNYGYTF
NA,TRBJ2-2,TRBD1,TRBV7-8,TGTGCCAGCATGCTCCGGGACAGTAAAACCGGGGAGCTGTTTTTT,CASMLRDSKTGELFF
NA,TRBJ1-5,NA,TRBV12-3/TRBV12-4,TGTGCCAGCAGTTTGTCGCGTCGGCAGCCCCAGCATTTT,CASSLSRRQPQHF
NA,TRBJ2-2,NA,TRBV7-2,TGTGCCAGCAGCCATGACTACACCGGGGAGCTGTTTTTT,CASSHDYTGELFF
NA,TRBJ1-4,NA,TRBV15,TGTGCCACCAGCAGAGGAGGGAGGGCGACTAATGAAAAACTGTTTTTT,CATSRGGRATNEKLFF
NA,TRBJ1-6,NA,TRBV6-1,TGTGCCAGCAGTGAAGCCTGGGGCAGCAATTCACCCCTCCACTTT,CASSEAWGSNSPLHF
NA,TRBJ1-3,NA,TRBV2,TGTGCCAGCAGTGTGAGCGATCCCTCTGGAAACACCATATATTTT,CASSVSDPSGNTIYF